The 5 T cell receptor beta chains listed next were all sequenced from one sample in a study of neurological immune-mediated disorders. The time point was: longitudinal time-point 3. MiXCR, applied by TCRdb to the 5' RACE reads, yields one record per CDR3 protein. The sample has approximately 85,000 distinct CDR3 sequences, 4.3% seen once; the top ten hold more than 5%. Sample: PBMCs. The receptors derive from an older woman with multiple sclerosis.

V usage is TRBV2 and J usage is TRBJ2-7, with unresolved D. The V gene lost 4 bases and the J gene lost 4 bases, with 17 bases spanning the gap. The germline gives CDR1 SNHLY, CDR2 FYNNEI. CDR3 size: 15 residues. The CDR3 DNA reads TGTGCCAGCAGTGCTCAGACCAAGCCGCCTTACGAGCAGTACTTC. It codes for CASSAQTKPPYEQYF.

In its sample, this clonotype was seen many times. This rearrangement joins TRBV12-3 or TRBV12-4 to TRBJ2-1; the match to TRBD2 covers 8 bases. This CDR3 has 16 residues. V shed 5 bases, J shed 0 bases, and the junction held 6 bases outside the gene matches. CDR3: CASSRGGGSSYNEQFF. The CDR3 DNA reads TGTGCCAGCAGTCGGGGGGGCGGTAGCTCCTACAATGAGCAGTTCTTC.

There are many counts of this clonotype. The chain employs TRBV10-3 and TRBJ2-1, with 13 nucleotides matching TRBD2. Trimming cost V 0 bases and J 0 bases; bases outside gene matches: 17. Germline V gene lookup returns CDR1 ENHRY and CDR2 SYGVKD. The CDR3 consists of 23 residues. The CDR3 sequence: CAISESVVLGNGLAGASYNEQFF. The CDR3 nucleotides are TGTGCCATCAGTGAGTCGGTTGTTCTGGGAAACGGACTAGCGGGGGCCTCCTACAATGAGCAGTTCTTC.

This clonotype was observed a handful of times. This chain connects TRBV20-1 to TRBJ2-7, with no clear D. The CDR3 sequence is 14 residues long. Germline CDR1 is DFQATT and CDR2 is SNEGSKA (reference sequence). Trimming pared 4 bases from V and 3 bases from J, leaving 16 bases between. The CDR3 DNA reads TGCAGTGCTATACGACTGACCCATCTCTACGAGCAGTACTTC. Its translation: CSAIRLTHLYEQYF.

In its sample, this clonotype was seen many times. The chain is built from TRBV7-9 and TRBJ2-3; D is possibly TRBD1 (6 bases). CDR1 is SEHNR and CDR2 is FQNEAQ in the germline V gene (reference sequence). Trimming shortened V by 7 bases and J by 2 bases, and 10 bases separated the two germline ends. The CDR3 is made up of 13 amino acids. CDR3 in amino acids: CASKPGVTDTQYF. DNA of the CDR3: TGTGCCAGCAAGCCAGGGGTCACAGATACGCAGTATTTT. The complete variable domain, with remaining parts taken from reference TRBV7-9 and TRBJ2-3, reads DTGVSQNPRHKITKRGQNVTFRCDPISEHNRLYWYRQTLGQGPEFLTYFQNEAQLEKSRLLSDRFSAERPKGSFSTLEIQRTEQGDSAMYLCASKPGVTDTQYFGPGTRLTVL.